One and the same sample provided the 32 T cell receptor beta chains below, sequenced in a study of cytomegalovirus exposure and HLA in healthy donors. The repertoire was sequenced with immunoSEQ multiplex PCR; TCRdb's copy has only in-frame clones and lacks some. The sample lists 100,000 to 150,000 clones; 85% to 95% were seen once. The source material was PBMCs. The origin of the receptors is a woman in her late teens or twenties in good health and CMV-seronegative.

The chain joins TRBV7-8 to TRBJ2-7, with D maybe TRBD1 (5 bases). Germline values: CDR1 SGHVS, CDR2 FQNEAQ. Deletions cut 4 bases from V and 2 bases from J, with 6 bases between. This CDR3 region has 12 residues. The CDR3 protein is CASSSGTYEQYF. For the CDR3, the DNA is TGTGCCAGCAGCTCAGGGACCTACGAGCAGTACTTC.

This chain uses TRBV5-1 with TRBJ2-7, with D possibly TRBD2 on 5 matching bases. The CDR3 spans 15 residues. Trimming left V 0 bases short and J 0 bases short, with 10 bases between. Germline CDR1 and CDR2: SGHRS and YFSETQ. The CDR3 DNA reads TGCGCCAGCAGCTTGGTGAGCGGTAGCTCCTACGAGCAGTACTTC. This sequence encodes CASSLVSGSSYEQYF.

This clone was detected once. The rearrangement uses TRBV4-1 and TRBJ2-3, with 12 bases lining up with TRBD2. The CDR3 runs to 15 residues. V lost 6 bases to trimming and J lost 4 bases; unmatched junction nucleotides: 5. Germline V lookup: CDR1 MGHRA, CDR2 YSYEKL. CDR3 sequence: CASSASGGVPDTQYF. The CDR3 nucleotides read TGCGCCAGCAGTGCTAGCGGGGGGGTTCCAGATACGCAGTATTTT.

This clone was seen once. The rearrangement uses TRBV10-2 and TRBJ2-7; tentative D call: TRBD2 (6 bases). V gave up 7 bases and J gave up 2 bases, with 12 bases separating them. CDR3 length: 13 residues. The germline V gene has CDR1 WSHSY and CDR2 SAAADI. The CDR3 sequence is CASMRDWTYEQYF. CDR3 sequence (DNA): TGCGCCAGCATGAGGGACTGGACCTACGAGCAGTACTTC.

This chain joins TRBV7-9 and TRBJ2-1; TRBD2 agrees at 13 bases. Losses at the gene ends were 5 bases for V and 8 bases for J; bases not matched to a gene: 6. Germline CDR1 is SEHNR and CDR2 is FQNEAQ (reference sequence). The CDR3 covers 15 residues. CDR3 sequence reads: CASSRGTSGNYEQFF. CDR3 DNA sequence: TGTGCCAGCAGCCGAGGGACTAGCGGGAACTATGAGCAGTTCTTC.

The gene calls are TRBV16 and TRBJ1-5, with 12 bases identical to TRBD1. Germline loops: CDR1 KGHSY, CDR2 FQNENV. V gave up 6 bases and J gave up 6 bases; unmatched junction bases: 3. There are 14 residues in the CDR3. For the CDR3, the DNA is TGTGCCAGCAGGGGGACAGGGGGCAGTCAGCCCCAGCATTTT. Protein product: CASRGTGGSQPQHF. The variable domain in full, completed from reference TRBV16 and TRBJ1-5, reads GEEVAQTPKHLVRGEGQKAKLYCAPIKGHSYVFWYQQVLKNEFKFLISFQNENVFDETGMPKERFSAKCLPNSPCSLEIQATKLEDSAVYFCASRGTGGSQPQHFGDGTRLSIL.

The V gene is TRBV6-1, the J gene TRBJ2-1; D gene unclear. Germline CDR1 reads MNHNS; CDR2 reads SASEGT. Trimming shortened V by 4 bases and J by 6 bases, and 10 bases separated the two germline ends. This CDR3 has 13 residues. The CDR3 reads CASSAEVTNEQFF. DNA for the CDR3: TGTGCCAGCAGTGCCGAGGTTACCAATGAGCAGTTCTTC.

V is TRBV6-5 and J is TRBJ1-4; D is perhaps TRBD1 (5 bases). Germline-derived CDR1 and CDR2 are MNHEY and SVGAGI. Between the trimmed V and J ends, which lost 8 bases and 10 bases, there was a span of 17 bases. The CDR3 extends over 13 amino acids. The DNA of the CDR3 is TGTGCCAGCTTCGGAGGGGTCGAGGGAAAACTGTTTTTT. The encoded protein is CASFGGVEGKLFF.

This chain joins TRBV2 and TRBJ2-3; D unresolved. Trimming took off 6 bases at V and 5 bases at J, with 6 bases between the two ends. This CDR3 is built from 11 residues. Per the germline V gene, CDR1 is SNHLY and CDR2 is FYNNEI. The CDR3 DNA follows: TGTGCCAGCAGCCCGGGAGATACGCAGTATTTT. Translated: CASSPGDTQYF. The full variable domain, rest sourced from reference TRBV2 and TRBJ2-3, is EPEVTQTPSHQVTQMGQEVILRCVPISNHLYFYWYRQILGQKVEFLVSFYNNEISEKSEIFDDQFSVERPDGSNFTLKIRSTKLEDSAMYFCASSPGDTQYFGPGTRLTVL.

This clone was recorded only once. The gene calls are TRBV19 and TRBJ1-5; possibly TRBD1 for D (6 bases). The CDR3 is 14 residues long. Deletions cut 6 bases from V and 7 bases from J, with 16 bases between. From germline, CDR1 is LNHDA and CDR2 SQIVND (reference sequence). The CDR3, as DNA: TGTGCCAGTAGCCATGGGGGGGCCGGGCAGCCCCAGCATTTT. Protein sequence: CASSHGGAGQPQHF.

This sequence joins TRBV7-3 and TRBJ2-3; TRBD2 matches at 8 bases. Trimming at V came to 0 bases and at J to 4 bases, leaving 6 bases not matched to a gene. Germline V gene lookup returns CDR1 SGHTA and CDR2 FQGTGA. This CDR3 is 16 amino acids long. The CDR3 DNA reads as TGTGCCAGCAGCTTAACTAGCGGGGCGGGTGCAGATACGCAGTATTTT. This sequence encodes CASSLTSGAGADTQYF.

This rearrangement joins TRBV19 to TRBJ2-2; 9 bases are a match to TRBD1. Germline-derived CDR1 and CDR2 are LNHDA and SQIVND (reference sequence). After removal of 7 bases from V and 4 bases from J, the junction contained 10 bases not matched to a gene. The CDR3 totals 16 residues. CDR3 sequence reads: CASIPRGQGATGELFF. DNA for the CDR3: TGTGCCAGTATCCCCCGGGGACAGGGTGCCACCGGGGAGCTGTTTTTT. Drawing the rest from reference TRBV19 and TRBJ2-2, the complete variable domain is DGGITQSPKYLFRKEGQNVTLSCEQNLNHDAMYWYRQDPGQGLRLIYYSQIVNDFQKGDIAEGYSVSREKKESFPLTVTSAQKNPTAFYLCASIPRGQGATGELFFGEGSRLTVL.

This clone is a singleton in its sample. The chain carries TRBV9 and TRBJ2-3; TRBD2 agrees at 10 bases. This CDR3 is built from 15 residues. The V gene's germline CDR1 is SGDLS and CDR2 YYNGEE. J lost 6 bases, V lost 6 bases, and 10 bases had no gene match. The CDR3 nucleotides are TGTGCCAGCAATTCAGCGGGGGGGTCCTCCGATACGCAGTATTTT. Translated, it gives CASNSAGGSSDTQYF.

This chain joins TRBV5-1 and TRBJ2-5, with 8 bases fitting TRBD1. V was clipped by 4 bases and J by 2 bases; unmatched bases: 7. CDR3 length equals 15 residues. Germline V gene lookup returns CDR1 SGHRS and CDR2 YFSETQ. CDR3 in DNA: TGCGCCAGCAGCAGGGCGACAGGGGAACAAGAGACCCAGTACTTC. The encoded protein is CASSRATGEQETQYF.

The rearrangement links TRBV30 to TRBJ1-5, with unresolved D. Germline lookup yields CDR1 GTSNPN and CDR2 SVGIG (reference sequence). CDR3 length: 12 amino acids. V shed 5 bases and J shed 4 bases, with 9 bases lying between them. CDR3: CAWGQGNQPQHF. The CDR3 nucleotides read TGTGCCTGGGGGCAAGGAAATCAGCCCCAGCATTTT.

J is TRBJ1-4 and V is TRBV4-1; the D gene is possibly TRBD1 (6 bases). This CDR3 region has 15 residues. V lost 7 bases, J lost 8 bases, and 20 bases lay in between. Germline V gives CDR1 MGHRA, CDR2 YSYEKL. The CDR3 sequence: CASNLNQGRGEKLFF. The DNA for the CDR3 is TGCGCCAGCAACCTAAATCAGGGGCGCGGCGAAAAACTGTTTTTT.

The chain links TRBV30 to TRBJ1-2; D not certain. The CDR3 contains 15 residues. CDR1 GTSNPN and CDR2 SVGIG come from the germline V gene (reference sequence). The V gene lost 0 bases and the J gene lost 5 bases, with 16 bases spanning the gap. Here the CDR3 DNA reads TGTGCCTGGAGTGTATCGCCACAGTATGGGTATGGCTACACCTTC. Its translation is CAWSVSPQYGYGYTF.

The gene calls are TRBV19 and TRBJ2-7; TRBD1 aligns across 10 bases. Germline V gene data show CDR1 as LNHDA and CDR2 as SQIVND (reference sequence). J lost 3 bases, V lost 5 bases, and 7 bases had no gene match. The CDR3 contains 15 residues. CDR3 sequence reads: CASSSPDRGGYEQYF. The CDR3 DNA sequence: TGTGCCAGTAGTTCGCCGGACAGGGGGGGCTACGAGCAGTACTTC.

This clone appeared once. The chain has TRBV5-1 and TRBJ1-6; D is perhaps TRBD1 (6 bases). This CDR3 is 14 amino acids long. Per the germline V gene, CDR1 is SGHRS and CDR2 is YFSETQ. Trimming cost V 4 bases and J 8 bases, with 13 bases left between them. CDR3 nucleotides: TGCGCCAGCAGCACCGGGACAATGGATTCACCCCTCCACTTT. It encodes CASSTGTMDSPLHF.

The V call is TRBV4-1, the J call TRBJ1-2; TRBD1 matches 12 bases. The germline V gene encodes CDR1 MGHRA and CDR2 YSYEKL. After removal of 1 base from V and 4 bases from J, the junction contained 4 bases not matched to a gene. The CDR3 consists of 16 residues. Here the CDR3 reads CASSQVGTGGAYGYTF. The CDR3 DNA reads TGCGCCAGCAGCCAAGTCGGGACAGGGGGCGCCTATGGCTACACCTTC.

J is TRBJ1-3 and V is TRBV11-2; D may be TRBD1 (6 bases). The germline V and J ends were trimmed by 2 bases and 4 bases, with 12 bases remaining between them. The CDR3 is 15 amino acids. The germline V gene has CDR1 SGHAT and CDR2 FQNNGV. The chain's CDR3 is CASSLFGGRGNTIYF. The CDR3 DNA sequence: TGTGCCAGCAGCTTATTTGGGGGCAGAGGAAACACCATATATTTT.

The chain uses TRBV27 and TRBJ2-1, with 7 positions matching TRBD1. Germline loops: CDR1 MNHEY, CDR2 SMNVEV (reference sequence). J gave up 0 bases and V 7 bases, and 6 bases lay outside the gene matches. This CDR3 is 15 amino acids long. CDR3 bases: TGTGCCAGCAAAAACGACAGGGCCTCCTACAATGAGCAGTTCTTC. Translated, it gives CASKNDRASYNEQFF.

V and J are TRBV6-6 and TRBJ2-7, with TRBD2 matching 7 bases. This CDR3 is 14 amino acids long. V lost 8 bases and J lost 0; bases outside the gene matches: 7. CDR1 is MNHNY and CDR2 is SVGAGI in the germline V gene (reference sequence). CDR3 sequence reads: CASSYWGGSYEQYF. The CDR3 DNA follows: TGTGCCAGCTCATACTGGGGGGGCTCCTACGAGCAGTACTTC.

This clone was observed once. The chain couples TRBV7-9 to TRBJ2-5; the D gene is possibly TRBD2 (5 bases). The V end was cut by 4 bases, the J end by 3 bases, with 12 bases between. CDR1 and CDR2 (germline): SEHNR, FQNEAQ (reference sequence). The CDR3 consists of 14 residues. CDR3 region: CASSYERTKETQYF. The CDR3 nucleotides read TGTGCCAGCAGCTATGAGCGGACCAAAGAGACCCAGTACTTC.

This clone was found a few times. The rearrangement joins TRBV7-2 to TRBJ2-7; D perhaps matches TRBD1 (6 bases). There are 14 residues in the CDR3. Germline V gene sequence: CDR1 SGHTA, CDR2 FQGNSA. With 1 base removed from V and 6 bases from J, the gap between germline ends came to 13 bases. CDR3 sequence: CASSLGTASSEQYF. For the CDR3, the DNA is TGTGCCAGCAGCTTAGGGACAGCTAGCAGCGAGCAGTACTTC.

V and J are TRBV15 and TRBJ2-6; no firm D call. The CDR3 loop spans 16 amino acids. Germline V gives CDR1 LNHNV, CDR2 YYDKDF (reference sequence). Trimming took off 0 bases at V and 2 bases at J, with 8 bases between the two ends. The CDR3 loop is CATSRDITPGANVLTF. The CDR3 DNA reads TGTGCCACCAGCAGAGATATAACACCTGGGGCCAACGTCCTGACTTTC.

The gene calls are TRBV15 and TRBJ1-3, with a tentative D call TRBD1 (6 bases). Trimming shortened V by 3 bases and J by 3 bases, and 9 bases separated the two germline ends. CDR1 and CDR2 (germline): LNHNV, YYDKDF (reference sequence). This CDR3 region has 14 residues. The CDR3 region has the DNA TGTGCCACCAGCAGGACAGGTTATGGAAACACCATATATTTT. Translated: CATSRTGYGNTIYF.

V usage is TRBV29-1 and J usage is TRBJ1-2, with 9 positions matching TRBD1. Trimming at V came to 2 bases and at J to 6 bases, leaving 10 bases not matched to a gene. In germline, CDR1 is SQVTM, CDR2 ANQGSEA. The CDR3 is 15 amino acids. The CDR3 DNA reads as TGCAGCGTTGAAATAGGACAGGGGTTTTTCGATGGCTACACCTTC. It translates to CSVEIGQGFFDGYTF.

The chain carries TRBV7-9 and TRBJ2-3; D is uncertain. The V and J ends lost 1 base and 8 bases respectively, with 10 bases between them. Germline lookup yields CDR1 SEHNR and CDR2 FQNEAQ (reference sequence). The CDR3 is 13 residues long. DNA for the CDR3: TGTGCCAGCAGCTTAGTGGGCCTCGGTACGCAGTATTTT. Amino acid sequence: CASSLVGLGTQYF.

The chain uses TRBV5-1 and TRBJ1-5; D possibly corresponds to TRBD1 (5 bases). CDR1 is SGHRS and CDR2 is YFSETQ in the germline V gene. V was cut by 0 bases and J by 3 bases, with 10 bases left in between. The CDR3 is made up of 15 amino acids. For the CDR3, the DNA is TGCGCCAGCAGCTTGGACGGGGGGTACAATCAGCCCCAGCATTTT. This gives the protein CASSLDGGYNQPQHF.

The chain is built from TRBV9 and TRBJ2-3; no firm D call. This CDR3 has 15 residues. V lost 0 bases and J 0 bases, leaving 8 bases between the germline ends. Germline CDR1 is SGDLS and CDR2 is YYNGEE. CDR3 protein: CASSVDVTSTDTQYF. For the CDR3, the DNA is TGTGCCAGCAGCGTAGACGTGACTAGCACAGATACGCAGTATTTT.

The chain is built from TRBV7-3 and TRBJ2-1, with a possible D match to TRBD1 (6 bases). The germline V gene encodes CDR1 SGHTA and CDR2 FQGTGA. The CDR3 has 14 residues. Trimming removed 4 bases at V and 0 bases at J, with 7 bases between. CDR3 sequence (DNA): TGTGCCAGCAGCTCGGACAGCTCCTACAATGAGCAGTTCTTC. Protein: CASSSDSSYNEQFF.